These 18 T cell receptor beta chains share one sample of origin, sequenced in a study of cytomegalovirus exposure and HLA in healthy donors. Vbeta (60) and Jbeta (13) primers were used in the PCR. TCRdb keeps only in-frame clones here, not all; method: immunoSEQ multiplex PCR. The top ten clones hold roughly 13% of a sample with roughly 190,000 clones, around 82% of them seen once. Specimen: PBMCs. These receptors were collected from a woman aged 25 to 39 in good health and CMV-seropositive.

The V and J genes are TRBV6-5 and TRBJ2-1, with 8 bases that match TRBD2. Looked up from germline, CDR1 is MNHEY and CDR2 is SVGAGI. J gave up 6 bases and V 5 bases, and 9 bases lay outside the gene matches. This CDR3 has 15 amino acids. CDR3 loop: CASSPRAGAGNEQFF. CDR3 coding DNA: TGTGCCAGCAGTCCAAGAGCGGGAGCCGGCAATGAGCAGTTCTTC.

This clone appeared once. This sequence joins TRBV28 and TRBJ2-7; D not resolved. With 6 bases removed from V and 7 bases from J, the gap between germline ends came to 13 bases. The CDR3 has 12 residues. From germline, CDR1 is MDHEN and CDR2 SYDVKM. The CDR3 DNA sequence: TGTGCCAGCAGCCGACCACAGAGAGAGCAGTACTTC. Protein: CASSRPQREQYF.

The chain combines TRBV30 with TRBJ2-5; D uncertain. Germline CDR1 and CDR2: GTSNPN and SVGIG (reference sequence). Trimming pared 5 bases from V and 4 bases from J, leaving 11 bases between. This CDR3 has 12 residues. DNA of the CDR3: TGTGCCTGGTCGGGTACCGGAGAGACCCAGTACTTC. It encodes CAWSGTGETQYF.

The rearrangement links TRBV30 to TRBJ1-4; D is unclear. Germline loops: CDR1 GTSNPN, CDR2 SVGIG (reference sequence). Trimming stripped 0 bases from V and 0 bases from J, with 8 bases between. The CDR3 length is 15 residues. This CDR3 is CAWSVKAATNEKLFF. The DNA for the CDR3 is TGTGCCTGGAGTGTAAAGGCGGCAACTAATGAAAAACTGTTTTTT.

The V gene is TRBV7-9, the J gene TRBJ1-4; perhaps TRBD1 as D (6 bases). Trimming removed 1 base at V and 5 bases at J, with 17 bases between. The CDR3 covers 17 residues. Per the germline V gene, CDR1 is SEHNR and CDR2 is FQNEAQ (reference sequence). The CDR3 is CASSLGGGGQINEKLFF. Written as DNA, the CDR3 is TGTGCCAGCAGCTTAGGAGGCGGGGGACAAATCAATGAAAAACTGTTTTTT.

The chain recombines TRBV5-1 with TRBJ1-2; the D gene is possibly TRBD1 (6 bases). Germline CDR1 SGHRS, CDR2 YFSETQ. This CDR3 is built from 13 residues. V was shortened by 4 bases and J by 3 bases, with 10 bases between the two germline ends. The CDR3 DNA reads TGCGCCAGCAGCCGGAAGGGGGACTATGGCTACACCTTC. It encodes CASSRKGDYGYTF.

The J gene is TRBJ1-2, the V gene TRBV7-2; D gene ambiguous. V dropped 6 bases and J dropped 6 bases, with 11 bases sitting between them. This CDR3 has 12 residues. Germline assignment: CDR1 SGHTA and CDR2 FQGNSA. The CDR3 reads CASSQNIDGYTF. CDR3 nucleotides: TGTGCCAGCAGTCAAAACATTGATGGCTACACCTTC.

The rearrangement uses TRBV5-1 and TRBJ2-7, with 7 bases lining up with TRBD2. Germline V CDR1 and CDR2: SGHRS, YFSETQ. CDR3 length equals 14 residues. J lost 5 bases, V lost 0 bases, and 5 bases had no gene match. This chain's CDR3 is CASSLGAGRDEQYF. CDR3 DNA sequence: TGCGCCAGCAGCTTGGGGGCAGGGAGGGACGAGCAGTACTTC.

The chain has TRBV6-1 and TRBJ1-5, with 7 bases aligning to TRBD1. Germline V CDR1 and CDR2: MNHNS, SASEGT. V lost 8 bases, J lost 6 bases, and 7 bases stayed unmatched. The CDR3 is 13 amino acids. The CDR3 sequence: CASSEEGAQPQHF. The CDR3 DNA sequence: TGTGCCAGCTCAGAGGAGGGGGCTCAGCCCCAGCATTTT.

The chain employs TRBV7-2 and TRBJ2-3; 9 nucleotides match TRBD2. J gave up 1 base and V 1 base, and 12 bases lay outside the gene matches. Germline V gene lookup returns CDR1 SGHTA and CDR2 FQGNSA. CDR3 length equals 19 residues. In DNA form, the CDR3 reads TGTGCCAGCAGCTTAGTGCGGGGGGGGAGGGTACGTCGCACAGATACGCAGTATTTT. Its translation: CASSLVRGGRVRRTDTQYF.

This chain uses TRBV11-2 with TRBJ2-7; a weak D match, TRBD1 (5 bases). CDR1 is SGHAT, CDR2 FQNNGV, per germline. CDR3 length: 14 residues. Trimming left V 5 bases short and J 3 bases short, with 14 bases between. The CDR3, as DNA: TGTGCCAGCAGCCGAATCAGGGCCCACTACGAGCAGTACTTC. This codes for CASSRIRAHYEQYF.

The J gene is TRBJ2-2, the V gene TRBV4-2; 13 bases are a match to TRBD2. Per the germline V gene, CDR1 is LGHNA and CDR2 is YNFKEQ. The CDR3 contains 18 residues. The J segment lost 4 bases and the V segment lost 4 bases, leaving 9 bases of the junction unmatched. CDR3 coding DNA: TGTGCCAGCAGCCTCAATAGGGGGACTAGCGGGGTCACCGGGGAGCTGTTTTTT. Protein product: CASSLNRGTSGVTGELFF.

CDR3 amino acids: CAWSVGGANEKLFF. For the CDR3, the DNA is TGTGCCTGGAGTGTAGGCGGGGCTAATGAAAAACTGTTTTTT. The chain joins TRBV30 to TRBJ1-4; the D is unclear. The CDR3 covers 14 residues. Looked up from germline, CDR1 is GTSNPN and CDR2 is SVGIG (reference sequence). Trimming pared 0 bases from V and 3 bases from J, leaving 8 bases between.

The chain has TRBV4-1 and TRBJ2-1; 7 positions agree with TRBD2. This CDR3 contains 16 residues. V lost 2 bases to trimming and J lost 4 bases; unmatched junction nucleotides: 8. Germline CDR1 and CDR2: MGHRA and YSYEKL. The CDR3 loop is CASSQRGSGHYNEQFF. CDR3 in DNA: TGCGCCAGCAGCCAAAGAGGTAGCGGGCATTACAATGAGCAGTTCTTC.

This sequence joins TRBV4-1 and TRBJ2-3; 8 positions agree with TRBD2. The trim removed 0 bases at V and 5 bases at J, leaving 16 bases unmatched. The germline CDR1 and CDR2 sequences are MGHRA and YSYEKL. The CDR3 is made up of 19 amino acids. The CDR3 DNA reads TGCGCCAGCAGCCAAGAAGATCTCTTCAGAGCGGGAGATAGAGATACGCAGTATTTT. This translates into CASSQEDLFRAGDRDTQYF.

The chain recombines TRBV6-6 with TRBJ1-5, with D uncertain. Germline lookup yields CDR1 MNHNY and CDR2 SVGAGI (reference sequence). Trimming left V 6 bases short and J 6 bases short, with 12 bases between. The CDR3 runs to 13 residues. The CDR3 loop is CASSNEGIQPQHF. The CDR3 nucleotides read TGTGCCAGCAGCAATGAGGGAATTCAGCCCCAGCATTTT.

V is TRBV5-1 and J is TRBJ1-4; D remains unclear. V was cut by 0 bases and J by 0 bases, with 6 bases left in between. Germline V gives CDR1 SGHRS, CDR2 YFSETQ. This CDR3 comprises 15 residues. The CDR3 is CASSLGGTTNEKLFF. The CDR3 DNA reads TGCGCCAGCAGCTTGGGAGGGACAACTAATGAAAAACTGTTTTTT. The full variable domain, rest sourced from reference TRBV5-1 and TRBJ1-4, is KAGVTQTPRYLIKTRGQQVTLSCSPISGHRSVSWYQQTPGQGLQFLFEYFSETQRNKGNFPGRFSGRQFSNSRSEMNVSTLELGDSALYLCASSLGGTTNEKLFFGSGTQLSVL.

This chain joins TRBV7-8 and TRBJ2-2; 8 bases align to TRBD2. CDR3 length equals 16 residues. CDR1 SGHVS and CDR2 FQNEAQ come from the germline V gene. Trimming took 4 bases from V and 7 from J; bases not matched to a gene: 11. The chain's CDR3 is CASSWAGTRAIGELFF. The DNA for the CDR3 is TGTGCCAGCAGCTGGGCCGGGACTAGGGCTATCGGGGAGCTGTTTTTT.